This T cell receptor (beta chain) was documented in a study of CD8 T cells in Susac syndrome. RNA, at about 0.45 to 1 ug, was reverse transcribed with random hexamers. TCRdb reprocessed the immunoSEQ multiplex PCR reads via MiXCR and lists one record per CDR3 protein. The repertoire holds about 240,000 distinct CDR3 sequences, with 90% to 96% as singletons. The CDR3 is 14 residues long. Trimming shortened V by 5 bases and J by 3 bases, and 11 bases separated the two germline ends. This clonotype was sampled from a human donor with Susac syndrome. Material for sequencing was CD4+ T cells from PBMCs. This chain connects TRBV12-3 or TRBV12-4 to TRBJ1-5; D remains unclear. Written as DNA, the CDR3 is TGTGCCAGCAGTCCGCAACAGTTCAATCAGCCCCAGCATTTT. Translation: CASSPQQFNQPQHF.